This note documents a single T cell receptor beta chain sequence. No antigen is known for it. Base qualities were left out, and no much larger clone turns up one base away. The cohort was made up of 650 to 700 healthy bone marrow donors. At the time of sampling, every cohort member was nominally healthy, though immune exposures that went unrecorded were likely present. The donor was CMV seropositive and was included in the group of 250 to 300 seropositive cohort members. A peripheral blood sample was collected from each donor, and TCR beta sequencing was performed on peripheral blood mononuclear cells. The Qiagen DNeasy Blood Extraction Kit was used to extract genomic DNA from the blood cell samples. Libraries came from the immunoSEQ multiplex PCR assay. For the multiplex PCR, a mixture combining 60 forward primers for TCR Vbeta segments and 13 reverse primers for TCR Jbeta segments was used. The CDR3 region of rearranged TCR beta genes was amplified from genomic DNA with a multiplex PCR assay. Amplified TCR beta libraries were sequenced as 87-base-pair reads on the Illumina HiSeq System. Per the source publication's procedure: A later analysis counted tens of millions of unique TCR beta chains across the 666 repertoires, and 9 million to 14 million of these chains were shared by at least two donors. Raw reads were error-corrected and collapsed into unique sequences by a nearest-neighbor algorithm in which closely related sequences were merged to remove PCR and sequencing errors. CDR3 sequences were aligned to IMGT reference sequences to assign V, D and J gene segments. Each retained sequence needed at least a six-nucleotide match to both a V gene segment and a J gene segment. Rearrangements were classified as productive when the CDR3 lacked stop codons and remained in frame with V and J, and all other rearrangements were classified as non-productive. Following IMGT convention, CDR3 was defined as the stretch from the second conserved V-encoded cysteine up to the conserved J-encoded phenylalanine. In an earlier analysis of 587 of the donors, sequences lacking an unambiguous match to a single V gene segment were excluded. An earlier analysis of 500 to 600 of the donors classified V segments as functional when productive rearrangements were above 56.7% and as segregating when the standard deviation between donors was above 5%. A statistical classification framework was built to diagnose cytomegalovirus status from the catalog of TCR beta chain sequences. A later analysis assigned V and J genes by comparing TCR nucleotide sequences with IMGT/GENE-DB human TR gene sequences. Using the TCRdist pipeline, a later analysis assigned CDR3 sequences along with most-parsimonious VDJ recombination scenarios. In a later analysis, each TCR beta chain was defined by its CDR3 amino acid sequence together with its V-gene family, and reads lacking a unique V-gene family were excluded. To address suspected cross-contamination and a sequencing artifact, a later analysis removed 592 highly shared, low-generation-probability nucleotide sequences. In a later analysis, a clonal expansion index was calculated for each public chain from normalized within-repertoire ranks of inferred template counts. In a later analysis, generation probabilities were computed with a VDJ recombination model fitted to out-of-frame rearrangements, and the resulting probabilities were checked against IGoR. A later analysis scored TCR-TCR, TCR-HLA and TCR-CMV co-occurrence with hypergeometric tests, applying a repertoire-size bias correction to TCR pairs. In a later analysis, false discovery rates were estimated by permuting HLA or CMV assignments 20 times. In a later analysis, co-occurring TCRs were grouped using DBSCAN, and TCRdist sequence similarity was added for clustering within HLA-allele-positive subsets. Co-occurrence clustering excluded repertoires with fewer than 30,000 or more than 120,000 public chains, plus five with anomalous nucleotide sharing. TCRdb took this table from immuneACCESS and kept in-frame rearrangements with V and J called. Such tables lack part of the clones; where checked against another copy, unresolved V genes explain under half of the gap, and the rest is unexplained. V and J calls plus clone size are reproduced from that table; the DNA served to infer D and trimming. The sample records about 170,000 clones, around three quarters of which are singletons. The ten largest make up 2% to 2.5% of the sample.

This entry belongs to a study of cytomegalovirus exposure and HLA in healthy donors (dated by TCRdb to the late 2010s). Notes on the research overall: In an earlier analysis of roughly 500 of the donors, less than 350 Gb of sequence data and 117 million unique TCR beta sequences from 150 million to 200 million T cells were reported. Approximately 300 gigabases of sequencing data and around 85 million unique TCR sequences made up an early release that covered some 640 HLA-typed donors. Among the approximately 400 genotyped donors, approximately 77% belonged to the genetic ancestry cluster associated with self-reported Caucasian donors. The study aimed to test whether cataloging public T cell receptors could reveal signatures of past pathogen exposure. The study used immunosequencing to profile the T cell repertoires of several hundred subjects and linked those repertoires to cytomegalovirus serostatus. Besides the first cohort of approximately 710 subjects, a separate validation cohort made up of over 95 different subjects was used. High-throughput TCR immunosequencing, statistical association of individual TCRs with disease status, and machine learning were combined to predict cytomegalovirus infection status. A later analysis re-examined previously published TCR beta repertoires from about 700 donors and added high-resolution HLA genotyping to investigate patterns of TCR occurrence. Rather than using new phenotypic data, the later analysis identified candidate immune exposures from TCR beta sequences and from how often those sequences occurred across donors. In an earlier analysis of more than 550 of the donors, high-throughput TCR beta sequencing was used to judge whether each TCR beta V gene segment behaved as functional or pseudogenic. Donor age, sex, ethnicity and CMV serostatus were collected together with the repertoire data. In a later genetic analysis, genome-wide SNP genotypes for 398 of the 666 donors were used, and that subset was treated as a discovery cohort. Every discovery cohort repertoire had been produced on one sequencing platform. HLA typing included class I and class II loci at four-digit resolution. Typing coverage differed by locus: A, B, C, DRB1 and DQB1 were typed in about 629-630 donors, DQA1 in about 510, DPA1 in 600 to 610, and DPB1 in around 440. About 5 DR-DQ haplotypes were handled as single units for association and clustering, since linkage in the cohort was strong. Among a few hundred genotyped donors of the cohort, an average of about 240,000 unique TCR beta nucleotide sequences were sequenced per donor, roughly 18% of them non-productive. Findings and caveats that apply to the study as a whole: CMV serostatus was the only immune exposure information available for the cohort. A group of highly shared sequence variants was considered likely to be a technical artifact of the sequencing pipeline. A total of some 180 TCR beta chains were listed by the study as associated with cytomegalovirus. Some IMGT-functional V segments, including TRBV6-2 and TRBV6-3, could not be distinguished by the 87-base-pair reads and were therefore excluded. Specific HLA alleles were associated with roughly 16,000 TCR beta sequences at a false discovery rate of 0.05 in a later analysis. According to a later analysis, most CMV-associated TCR beta chains appeared to be HLA-restricted, and the HLA associations seemed to be driven largely by CMV exposure. Assigning TCR associations to individual alleles was difficult when HLA alleles, especially DR and DQ, strongly co-occurred. Because HLA typing was missing for some donors at each locus, association tests included only the typed subset. A later analysis found that TCR association rates varied across HLA loci, with DRB1 alleles showing the most associated TCRs and HLA-C alleles the fewest. A few of the identified cytomegalovirus-associated TCR beta chains were confirmed in vitro to be specific for cytomegalovirus antigens. Several of the top co-occurrence clusters appeared to be linked to parvovirus B19, influenza, CMV and Epstein-Barr virus, according to a later analysis. This cohort had only TCR beta chains sequenced, and the lack of alpha or paired-chain data limited which features could be detected. The authors suggested that the approach could potentially be generalized to other disease states and immunological phenotypes. Across donors, most TCR sequences were observed very rarely, whereas some public TCRs were present in many individuals. Linkage disequilibrium might explain the correlated functional status among segregating V segments, but an unknown experimental factor could not be ruled out. Because counts were too low, around 18 rarely observed V segments, including chromosome 9 orphons, were left out of the earlier analysis of about 620 of the donors. A further reported finding was that TCR beta sequences accurately predicted the HLA-A and HLA-B alleles for most subjects in the first cohort. An earlier analysis of 587 of the donors showed that most TCR beta V segments appeared in productive rearrangements either about 87% or about 30% of the time, which broadly matched IMGT annotations. In both the original and validation cohorts, the classifier was reported to diagnose cytomegalovirus status with high specificity and sensitivity. V-gene and J-gene trimming of TCR beta chains was associated with a missense DCLRE1C variant in a later genetic analysis, and the association was replicated in an independent cohort. Compared with equally common non-associated chains, HLA-associated TCR beta chains in a later analysis were more clonally expanded and had lower generation probabilities. Compared with the approximately 720-donor mean, donors in an Asian-associated ancestry cluster had fewer N-insertions in productive TCRs, according to a later genetic analysis. Presence/absence analyses assumed roughly uniform sequencing depth across donors, an assumption that may not hold.

The CDR3 contains 14 residues, cysteine and phenylalanine counted. The only DNA kept is the CDR3, 42 bases in frame from the first base. The germline V and J ends show losses of 6 bases and 7 bases respectively, and no gene match explains 8 bases of the junction. From a lookup of the germline V gene, CDR1 and CDR2 are SNHLY and FYNNEI. The source is a woman aged 30 to 39 in good health and CMV-seropositive. This receptor chain uses TRBV2 and TRBJ2-7, with 11 bases aligning to TRBD1. The sample was PBMCs. The nucleotides read TGTGCCAGCAGCCCCGGGACAGGGGGTCCGGAGCAGTACTTC. Its amino acids are CASSPGTGGPEQYF.